These 5 T cell receptor beta chains were sequenced from one sample in a study of T cell clones after liver transplantation. TCRdb keeps only in-frame clones here, not all; method: immunoSEQ multiplex PCR. The repertoire holds roughly 74,000 clones, with 80% as singletons. The source was CD4+ T cells from blood, collected before liver transplant. The source is a human donor who received a liver transplant.

The chain links TRBV5-1 to TRBJ2-7; 9 positions agree with TRBD2. Germline CDR1 SGHRS, CDR2 YFSETQ. Trimming took 0 bases from V and 3 from J; bases not matched to a gene: 4. This CDR3 has 15 residues. The CDR3 spells CASSLVSGSIYEQYF. The CDR3 nucleotides are TGCGCCAGCAGCTTGGTTAGCGGGAGTATCTACGAGCAGTACTTC.

V usage is TRBV5-1 and J usage is TRBJ2-7, with a tentative D call TRBD1 (6 bases). This CDR3 comprises 16 residues. CDR1 is SGHRS, CDR2 YFSETQ, per germline. V gave up 5 bases and J gave up 0 bases, with 18 bases separating them. The CDR3 here is CASSSGQTPRSYEQYF. CDR3 in DNA: TGCGCCAGCAGTTCTGGACAGACTCCACGCTCCTACGAGCAGTACTTC.

The chain recombines TRBV18 with TRBJ1-1, with 9 bases that match TRBD1. The CDR3 is made up of 14 amino acids. CDR1 and CDR2 (germline): KGHSH, LQKENI. J was trimmed by 4 bases and V by 3 bases; bases with no gene match: 3. The CDR3 DNA reads as TGTGCCAGCTCACCGTTGGACAGGGGCACTGAAGCTTTCTTT. Translation gives CASSPLDRGTEAFF.

V gene TRBV7-9 combines with J gene TRBJ2-1; 8 bases are a match to TRBD1. CDR1 and CDR2 from the germline V gene are SEHNR and FQNEAQ (reference sequence). This CDR3 spans 17 amino acids. The V segment lost 5 bases and the J segment 10 bases; nucleotides outside the gene matches: 19. The CDR3 region is CASSLLTPTGEAIEQFF. CDR3 nucleotides: TGTGCCAGCAGCCTTCTCACGCCGACAGGGGAAGCTATCGAGCAGTTCTTC.

The rearrangement joins TRBV19 to TRBJ2-6; D may match TRBD1 or TRBD2 (5 bases each). The germline V gene encodes CDR1 LNHDA and CDR2 SQIVND (reference sequence). This CDR3 contains 18 residues. Trimming took off 6 bases at V and 0 bases at J, with 18 bases between the two ends. The CDR3 spells CASSPTGPSSSGANVLTF. In DNA, the CDR3 is TGTGCCAGTAGCCCGACGGGACCTTCCTCCTCTGGGGCCAACGTCCTGACTTTC. The complete variable domain, with remaining parts taken from reference TRBV19 and TRBJ2-6, reads DGGITQSPKYLFRKEGQNVTLSCEQNLNHDAMYWYRQDPGQGLRLIYYSQIVNDFQKGDIAEGYSVSREKKESFPLTVTSAQKNPTAFYLCASSPTGPSSSGANVLTFGAGSRLTVL.